Shown below are 14 T cell receptor beta chains from a single sample sequenced in a study of PD-1 blockade in classical Hodgkin lymphoma. The repertoire was sequenced with immunoSEQ multiplex PCR; TCRdb's copy has only in-frame clones and lacks some. In the table there are nearly 55,000 clones, roughly 80% of which are singletons. All patients experienced relapse after autologous stem cell transplantation, and brentuximab vedotin exposure was variable. Sequenced here: peripheral blood mononuclear cells (PBMCs), sampled at baseline. The receptors stem from a human donor with classical Hodgkin lymphoma.

The chain employs TRBV19 and TRBJ1-1; no firm D call. Trimming took off 5 bases at V and 4 bases at J, with 14 bases between the two ends. The germline V gene encodes CDR1 LNHDA and CDR2 SQIVND (reference sequence). The CDR3 totals 14 residues. The CDR3 bases are TGTGCCAGTAGTTCCGATGGTTGGAGCACTGAAGCTTTCTTT. It yields the protein CASSSDGWSTEAFF.

The chain has TRBV6-5 and TRBJ1-4, with 7 bases identical to TRBD1. The CDR3 consists of 15 residues. The V gene's germline CDR1 is MNHEY and CDR2 SVGAGI. Losses at the gene ends were 0 bases for V and 2 bases for J; bases not matched to a gene: 0. CDR3 sequence (DNA): TGTGCCAGCAGTTACTCGACAGGGACTAATGAAAAACTGTTTTTT. It yields the protein CASSYSTGTNEKLFF.

The V and J genes are TRBV10-3 and TRBJ1-2; 7 bases match TRBD1. V lost 9 bases to trimming and J lost 4 bases; unmatched junction nucleotides: 11. Germline CDR1 and CDR2: ENHRY and SYGVKD. The CDR3 contains 14 residues. The DNA for the CDR3 is TGTGCCATTGCCCGGGACAGCGTCTTCTATGGCTACACCTTC. It translates to CAIARDSVFYGYTF.

As DNA, the CDR3 is TGTGCCAGCAGTGAGGTCAACACAGATACGCAGTATTTT. It codes for CASSEVNTDTQYF. The rearrangement uses TRBV2 and TRBJ2-3; D is unresolved. CDR3 length equals 13 residues. The germline V and J ends were trimmed by 3 bases and 2 bases, with 6 bases remaining between them. Per the germline V gene, CDR1 is SNHLY and CDR2 is FYNNEI.

The rearrangement links TRBV15 to TRBJ2-7; tentatively, D is TRBD1 or TRBD2 (5 bases each). V lost 11 bases and J 3 bases, leaving 23 bases between the germline ends. Germline CDR1 reads LNHNV; CDR2 reads YYDKDF (reference sequence). The CDR3 totals 15 residues. The CDR3 here is CASGAGIIDCYEQYF. The CDR3 bases are TGTGCCTCCGGGGCAGGGATAATCGATTGCTACGAGCAGTACTTC.

V usage is TRBV27 and J usage is TRBJ2-5, with 7 bases identical to TRBD1. The germline V gene has CDR1 MNHEY and CDR2 SMNVEV (reference sequence). With 8 bases clipped from V and 3 bases from J, the junction kept 6 bases outside the gene matches. The length of the CDR3 is 13 residues. The CDR3 reads CASRDSDKETQYF. The DNA for the CDR3 is TGTGCCAGCCGGGACAGTGATAAAGAGACCCAGTACTTC.

V and J are TRBV11-3 and TRBJ2-2; D is perhaps TRBD2 (6 bases). CDR1 and CDR2 (germline): SGHNT, YENEEA. This CDR3 has 16 amino acids. V gave up 0 bases and J gave up 1 base, with 9 bases separating them. DNA for the CDR3: TGTGCCAGCAGCTTAGATGGGACTGGGAACACCGGGGAGCTGTTTTTT. As protein: CASSLDGTGNTGELFF. Looking up the rest from reference TRBV11-3 and TRBJ2-2 gives the full variable domain: EAGVVQSPRYKIIEKKQPVAFWCNPISGHNTLYWYLQNLGQGPELLIRYENEEAVDDSQLPKDRFSAERLKGVDSTLKIQPAELGDSAVYLCASSLDGTGNTGELFFGEGSRLTVL.

The rearrangement joins TRBV11-2 to TRBJ2-4; a possible D gene is TRBD1 (6 bases). Germline CDR1 and CDR2: SGHAT and FQNNGV. Trimming removed 5 bases at V and 15 bases at J, with 20 bases between. The CDR3 length is 13 residues. CDR3 amino acids: CASSAQGFGATYF. The CDR3 bases are TGTGCCAGCAGCGCACAGGGATTCGGGGCGACGTACTTC.

This rearrangement joins TRBV29-1 to TRBJ2-7; unclear D gene. The CDR3 consists of 14 residues. Trimming left V 1 base short and J 6 bases short, with 16 bases between. The germline gives CDR1 SQVTM, CDR2 ANQGSEA. CDR3 residues: CSVEVPEQPLEQYV. CDR3 DNA: TGCAGCGTTGAAGTTCCCGAACAGCCGCTCGAGCAGTACGTC.

The chain has TRBV7-2 and TRBJ2-3, with D perhaps TRBD1 or TRBD2 (5 bases each). Per germline, CDR1 SGHTA and CDR2 FQGNSA. V gave up 2 bases and J gave up 2 bases, with 14 bases separating them. The CDR3 loop spans 16 amino acids. This CDR3 is CASSLMGVAYTDTQYF. The DNA for the CDR3 is TGTGCCAGCAGCTTAATGGGGGTAGCGTACACAGATACGCAGTATTTT.

The V and J genes are TRBV11-3 and TRBJ2-2, with TRBD2 as a possible D gene (6 bases). Germline CDR1 SGHNT, CDR2 YENEEA. The CDR3 length is 15 residues. Deletions cut 5 bases from V and 4 bases from J, with 14 bases between. The CDR3 sequence: CASSGIGGPTGELFF. Here the CDR3 DNA reads TGTGCCAGCAGCGGGATCGGAGGGCCCACCGGGGAGCTGTTTTTT.

The genes are TRBV11-3 and TRBJ2-1; TRBD1 or TRBD2 may be the D gene (5 bases each). V was shortened by 7 bases and J by 4 bases, with 14 bases between the two germline ends. CDR3 length: 14 amino acids. Germline assignment: CDR1 SGHNT and CDR2 YENEEA. CDR3 in amino acids: CASTAPGRYNEQFF. The CDR3 DNA follows: TGTGCCAGCACCGCCCCGGGGCGTTACAATGAGCAGTTCTTC.

The rearrangement joins TRBV6-1 to TRBJ2-1; perhaps TRBD2 as D (6 bases). This CDR3 is 14 amino acids long. CDR1 is MNHNS, CDR2 SASEGT, per germline. With 5 bases removed from V and 4 bases from J, the gap between germline ends came to 12 bases. CDR3 region: CASSSMGTYNEQFF. CDR3 coding DNA: TGTGCCAGCAGTTCAATGGGGACTTACAATGAGCAGTTCTTC.

This chain uses TRBV5-1 with TRBJ2-7, with a tentative D call TRBD1 (6 bases). Germline-derived CDR1 and CDR2 are SGHRS and YFSETQ. Trimming pared 4 bases from V and 4 bases from J, leaving 9 bases between. The CDR3 is 12 residues long. The CDR3 spells CASSVTGYEQYF. DNA of the CDR3: TGCGCCAGCAGCGTTACAGGGTACGAGCAGTACTTC.